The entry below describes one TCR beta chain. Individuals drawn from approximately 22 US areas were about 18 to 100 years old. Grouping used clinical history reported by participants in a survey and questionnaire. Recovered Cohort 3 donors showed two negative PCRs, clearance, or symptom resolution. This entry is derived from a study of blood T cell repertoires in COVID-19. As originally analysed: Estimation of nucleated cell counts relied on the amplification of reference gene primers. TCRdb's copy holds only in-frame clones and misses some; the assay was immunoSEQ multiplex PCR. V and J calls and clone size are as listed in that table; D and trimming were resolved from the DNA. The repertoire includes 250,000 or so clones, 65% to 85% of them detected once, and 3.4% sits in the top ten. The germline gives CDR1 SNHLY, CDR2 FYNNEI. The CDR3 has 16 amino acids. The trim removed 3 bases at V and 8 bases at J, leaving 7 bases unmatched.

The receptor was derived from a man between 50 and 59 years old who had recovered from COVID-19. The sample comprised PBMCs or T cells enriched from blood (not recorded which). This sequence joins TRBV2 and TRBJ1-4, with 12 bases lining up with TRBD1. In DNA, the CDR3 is TGTGCCAGCAGTGACCCGGGGGGACAGGGGGCGGAAAAACTGTTTTTT. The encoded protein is CASSDPGGQGAEKLFF.